This T cell receptor beta chain was recovered during a study of cytomegalovirus exposure and HLA in healthy donors. 60 Vbeta and 13 Jbeta primers were used in PCR. Some clones are missing from TCRdb's copy, which holds only in-frame ones; the method was immunoSEQ multiplex PCR. The sample shows about 130,000 clones, roughly 80% of them seen only once. To note about this clone: Its matching antigen is unknown.

Broader study findings: A later analysis linked a missense variant in DCLRE1C to the trimming of TCR beta V and J genes. What was likely a sequencing artifact was a cluster of highly shared sequence variants.

The specimen sequenced was PBMCs. The source of this sequence is a young man in good health and CMV-seropositive.

The CDR3 nucleotides are TGTGCCAGCAGCCCCTGGGACAGGGACTACGAGCAGTACTTC. Its protein product is CASSPWDRDYEQYF. The J gene is TRBJ2-7, the V gene TRBV7-9; 9 bases map to TRBD1. Germline V gene lookup returns CDR1 SEHNR and CDR2 FQNEAQ (reference sequence). Losses at the gene ends were 5 bases for V and 3 bases for J; bases not matched to a gene: 5. The CDR3 has 14 amino acids. The full variable domain, completed using reference TRBV7-9 and TRBJ2-7, is DTGVSQNPRHKITKRGQNVTFRCDPISEHNRLYWYRQTLGQGPEFLTYFQNEAQLEKSRLLSDRFSAERPKGSFSTLEIQRTEQGDSAMYLCASSPWDRDYEQYFGPGTRLTVT.